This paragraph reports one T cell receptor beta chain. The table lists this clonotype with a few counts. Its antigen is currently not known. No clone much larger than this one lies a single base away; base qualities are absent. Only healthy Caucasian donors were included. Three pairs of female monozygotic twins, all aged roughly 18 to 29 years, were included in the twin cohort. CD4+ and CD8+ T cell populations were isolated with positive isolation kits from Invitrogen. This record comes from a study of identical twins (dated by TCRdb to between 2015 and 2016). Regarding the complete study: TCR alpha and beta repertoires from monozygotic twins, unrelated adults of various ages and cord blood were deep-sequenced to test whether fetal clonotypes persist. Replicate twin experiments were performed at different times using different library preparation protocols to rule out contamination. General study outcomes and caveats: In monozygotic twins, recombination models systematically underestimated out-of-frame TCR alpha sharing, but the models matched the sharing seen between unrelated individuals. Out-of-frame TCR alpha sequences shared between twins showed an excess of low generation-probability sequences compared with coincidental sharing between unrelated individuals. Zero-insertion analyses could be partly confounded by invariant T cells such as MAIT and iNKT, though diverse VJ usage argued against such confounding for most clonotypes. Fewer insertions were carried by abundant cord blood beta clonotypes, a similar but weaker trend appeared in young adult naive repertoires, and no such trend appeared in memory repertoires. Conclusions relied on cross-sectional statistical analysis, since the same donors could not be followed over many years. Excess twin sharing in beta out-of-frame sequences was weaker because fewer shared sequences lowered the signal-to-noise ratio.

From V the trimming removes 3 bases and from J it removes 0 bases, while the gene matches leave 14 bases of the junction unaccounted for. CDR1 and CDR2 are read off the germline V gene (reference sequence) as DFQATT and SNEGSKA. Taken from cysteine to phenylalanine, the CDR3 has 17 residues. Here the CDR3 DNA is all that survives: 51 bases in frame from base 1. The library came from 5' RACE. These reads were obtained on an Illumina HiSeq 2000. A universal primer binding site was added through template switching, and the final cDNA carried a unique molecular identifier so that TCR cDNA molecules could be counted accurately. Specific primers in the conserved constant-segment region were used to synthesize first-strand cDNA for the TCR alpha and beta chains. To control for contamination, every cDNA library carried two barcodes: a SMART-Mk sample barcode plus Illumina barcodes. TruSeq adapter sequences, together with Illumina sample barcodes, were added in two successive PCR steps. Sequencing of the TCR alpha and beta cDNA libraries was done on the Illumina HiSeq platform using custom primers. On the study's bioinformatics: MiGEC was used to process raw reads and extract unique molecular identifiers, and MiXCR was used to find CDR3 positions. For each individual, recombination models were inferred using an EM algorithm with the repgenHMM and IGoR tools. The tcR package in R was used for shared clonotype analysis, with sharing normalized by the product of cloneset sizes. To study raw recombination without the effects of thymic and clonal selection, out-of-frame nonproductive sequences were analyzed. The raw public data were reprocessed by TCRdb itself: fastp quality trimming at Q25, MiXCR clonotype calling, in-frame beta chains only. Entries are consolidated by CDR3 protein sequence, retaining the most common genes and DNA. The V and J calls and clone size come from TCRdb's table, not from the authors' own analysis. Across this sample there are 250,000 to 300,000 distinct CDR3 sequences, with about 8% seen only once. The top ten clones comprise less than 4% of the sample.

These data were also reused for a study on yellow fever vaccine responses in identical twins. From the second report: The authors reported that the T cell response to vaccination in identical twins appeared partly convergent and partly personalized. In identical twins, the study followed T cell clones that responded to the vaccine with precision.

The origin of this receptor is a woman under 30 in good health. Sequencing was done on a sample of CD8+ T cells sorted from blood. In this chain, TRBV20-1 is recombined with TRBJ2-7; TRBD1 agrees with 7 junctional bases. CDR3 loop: CSARTQTGFLSSYEQYF. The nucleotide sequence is TGCAGTGCTAGGACCCAGACAGGGTTTTTATCCTCCTACGAGCAGTACTTC.